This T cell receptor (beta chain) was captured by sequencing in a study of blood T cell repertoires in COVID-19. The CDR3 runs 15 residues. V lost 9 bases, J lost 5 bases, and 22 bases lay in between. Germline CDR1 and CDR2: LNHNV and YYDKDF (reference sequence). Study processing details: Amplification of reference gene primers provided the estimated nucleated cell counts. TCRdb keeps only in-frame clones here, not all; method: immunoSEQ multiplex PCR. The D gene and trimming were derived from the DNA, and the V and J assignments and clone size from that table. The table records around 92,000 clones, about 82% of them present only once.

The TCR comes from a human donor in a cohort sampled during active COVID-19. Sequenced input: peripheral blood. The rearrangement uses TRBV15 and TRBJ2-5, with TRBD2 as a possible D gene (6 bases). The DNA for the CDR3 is TGTGCCACAGAATCGGGACTCATGCCCGGGGAGACCCAGTACTTC. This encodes CATESGLMPGETQYF.